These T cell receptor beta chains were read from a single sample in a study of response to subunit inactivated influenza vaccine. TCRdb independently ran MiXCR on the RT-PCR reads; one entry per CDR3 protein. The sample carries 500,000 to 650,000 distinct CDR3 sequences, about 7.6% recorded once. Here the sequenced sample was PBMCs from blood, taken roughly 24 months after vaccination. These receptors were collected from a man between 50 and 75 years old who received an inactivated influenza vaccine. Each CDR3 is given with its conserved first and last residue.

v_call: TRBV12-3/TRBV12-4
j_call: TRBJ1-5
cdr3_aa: CASSSPSLAQHF

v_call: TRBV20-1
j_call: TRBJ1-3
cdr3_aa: CSARDIAQGLSGNTIYF

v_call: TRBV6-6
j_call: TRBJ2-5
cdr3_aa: CASTRDYIETQYF

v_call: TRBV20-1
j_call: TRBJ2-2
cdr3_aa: CSAKWTGTRTYKRDTGELFF

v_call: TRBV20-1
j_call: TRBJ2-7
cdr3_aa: CSAERVGPYEQYF

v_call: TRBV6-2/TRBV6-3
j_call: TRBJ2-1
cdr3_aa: CASRKRVTATDNEQFF

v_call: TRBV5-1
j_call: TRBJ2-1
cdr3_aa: CASSLDLAGGNEQFF

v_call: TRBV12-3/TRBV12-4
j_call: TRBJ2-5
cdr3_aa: CASSLFRGETQYF

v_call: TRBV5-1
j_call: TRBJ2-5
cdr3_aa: CASSWLAEETQYF

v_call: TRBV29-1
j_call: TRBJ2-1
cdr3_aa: CSVVGGLYNEQFF

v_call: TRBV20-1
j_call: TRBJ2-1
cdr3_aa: CSADAGLAGGYEQFF

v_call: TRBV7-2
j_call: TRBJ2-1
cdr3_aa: CAGAGGRSYNEQFF

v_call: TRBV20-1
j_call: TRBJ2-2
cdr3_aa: CSASPPVGTGELFF

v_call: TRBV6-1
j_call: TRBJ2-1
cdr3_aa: CASRGTGSNEQFF

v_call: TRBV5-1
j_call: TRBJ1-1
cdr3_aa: CASSLARTTTEAFF

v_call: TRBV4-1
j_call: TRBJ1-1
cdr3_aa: CASSQVEGVTEAFF

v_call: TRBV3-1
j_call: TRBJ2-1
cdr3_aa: CASSQAPGYNEQFF

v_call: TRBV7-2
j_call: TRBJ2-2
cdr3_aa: CASTRGSGRADGELFF

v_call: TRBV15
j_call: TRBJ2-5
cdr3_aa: CATSRAAGFGEETQYF

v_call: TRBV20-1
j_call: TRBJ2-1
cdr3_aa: CSADRGSGQFF

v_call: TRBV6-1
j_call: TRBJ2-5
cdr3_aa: CASNPGDQETQYF

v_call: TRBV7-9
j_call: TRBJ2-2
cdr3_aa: CASSLGSSTGELFF

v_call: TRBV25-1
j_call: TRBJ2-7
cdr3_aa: CASSMGHVYEQYF

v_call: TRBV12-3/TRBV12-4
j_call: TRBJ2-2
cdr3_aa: CASRTSGPGELFF